Sequencing of this T cell receptor (beta chain) was carried out in a study of identical twins. A universal primer binding site was introduced by template switching. The final cDNA contained unique molecular identifiers. TCRdb redid the calling of the 5' RACE reads with MiXCR, one entry per CDR3 protein. The sample shows 250,000 to 350,000 distinct CDR3 sequences, more than 6.5% of them seen only once. This clonotype appeared a few times. The target antigen is unknown. Study results and limitations: Fewer insertions characterized abundant cord blood beta clonotypes, whereas memory repertoires showed none.

The V end was cut by 5 bases, the J end by 4 bases, with 14 bases between. This CDR3 contains 14 residues. Germline lookup yields CDR1 SGHVS and CDR2 FQNEAQ. These data also featured in a second study, about yellow fever vaccine responses in identical twins.

The receptor was derived from a woman between 18 and 29 years old in good health. V is TRBV7-8 and J is TRBJ2-5; D is possibly TRBD1 (5 bases). The sequenced sample consisted of memory (CD45RO+) T cells sorted from blood. The CDR3 loop reads CASSTRTRRETQYF. The CDR3 DNA reads TGTGCCAGCAGCACGCGGACACGACGAGAGACCCAGTACTTC.